In its sample, the clone carrying this TCR beta chain was seen once. Trimming took 5 bases from V and 16 from J; bases not matched to a gene: 16. From germline, CDR1 is SQVTM and CDR2 ANQGSEA. The CDR3 is 13 residues long. 13 Jbeta primers and 60 Vbeta primers were used for the PCR. Sequenced by immunoSEQ multiplex PCR; TCRdb stores in-frame clones only, minus some. The table includes 130,000 or so clones, around four fifths detected once. The data derive from a study of cytomegalovirus exposure and HLA in healthy donors. The sequenced material came from PBMCs. The rearrangement joins TRBV29-1 to TRBJ2-1; TRBD2 agrees at 8 bases. This sequence was found in a man aged 25 to 40 in good health and CMV-seronegative. CDR3 in amino acids: CSVHSGNYPTQFF. The CDR3 region has the DNA TGCAGCGTTCATAGCGGGAACTACCCTACACAATTCTTC.